The 8 T cell receptor beta chains below were found in one sample sequenced in a study of T-cell reconstitution after alpha-beta-depleted transplantation in children. The TCRbeta library was prepared with unique molecular identifiers. TCRdb independently ran MiXCR on the PCR reads; one entry per CDR3 protein. The sample lists over 200,000 distinct CDR3 sequences, approximately 19% occurring once. Material: PBMCs, mostly from graft donor cells, obtained 360 days after TCRalphabeta/CD19-depleted stem cell transplant. The origin of the receptors is a male patient aged 2 to 9 who had a stem cell transplant for acute lymphoblastic leukemia, so the T cells may come from the graft donor.

The V gene is TRBV5-1, the J gene TRBJ1-5; 9 bases match TRBD1. The CDR3 has 14 residues. The germline gives CDR1 SGHRS, CDR2 YFSETQ. V lost 0 bases to trimming and J lost 7 bases; unmatched junction nucleotides: 2. The CDR3, as DNA: TGCGCCAGCAGCTTGGGACAGGGGGGACAGCCCCAGCATTTT. Encoded protein: CASSLGQGGQPQHF.

This clonotype appeared a few times. The chain recombines TRBV7-3 with TRBJ2-7; D might be TRBD2 (5 bases). The germline V gene encodes CDR1 SGHTA and CDR2 FQGTGA. The CDR3 length is 15 residues. Trimming took 0 bases from V and 5 from J, leaving 14 bases between them. The CDR3 here is CASSLTTGNVHEQYF. The CDR3 nucleotides read TGTGCCAGCAGCTTAACGACGGGGAATGTCCACGAGCAGTACTTC.

A few counts support this clonotype. The chain links TRBV7-9 to TRBJ2-5, with D hard to call. This CDR3 contains 14 residues. Trimming cost V 1 base and J 3 bases, with 9 bases left between them. Germline assignment: CDR1 SEHNR and CDR2 FQNEAQ (reference sequence). Written as DNA, the CDR3 is TGTGCCAGCAGCTTAGATGACATAAAAGAGACCCAGTACTTC. Residues: CASSLDDIKETQYF.

In this sample, this clonotype turned up a few times. The genes are TRBV12-3 or TRBV12-4 and TRBJ2-1; tentatively, D is TRBD1 (5 bases). V was clipped by 6 bases and J by 0 bases, with 18 bases between them. The CDR3 sequence is 17 residues long. The CDR3 DNA reads as TGTGCCAGCAGGGGGATAAGACAGTATAGCTCCTACAATGAGCAGTTCTTC. This codes for CASRGIRQYSSYNEQFF.

The CDR3 nucleotides are TGTGCCAGCAGCTTGGCGGGGATGAACACTGAAGCTTTCTTT. Translating it yields CASSLAGMNTEAFF. The V and J genes are TRBV5-6 and TRBJ1-1; D ambiguous. The CDR3 consists of 14 residues. CDR1 and CDR2 (germline): SGHDT, YYEEEE. V lost 0 bases and J lost 0, with 6 bases in between.

This clonotype has a handful of counts. The chain couples TRBV30 to TRBJ1-2; D perhaps matches TRBD1 (6 bases). V was cut by 3 bases and J by 7 bases, with 15 bases left in between. This CDR3 has 13 amino acids. From germline, CDR1 is GTSNPN and CDR2 SVGIG (reference sequence). The CDR3 DNA reads as TGTGCCTGGAGGGTCTCAGGGGCTGGTGGCTACACCTTC. Translating gives CAWRVSGAGGYTF.

This clonotype came up a few times. The chain carries TRBV28 and TRBJ1-5, with D possibly TRBD1 on 5 matching bases. CDR1 and CDR2 (germline): MDHEN, SYDVKM. The CDR3 covers 17 residues. Trimming took 3 bases from V and 0 from J, leaving 15 bases between them. In nucleotides, the CDR3 is TGTGCCAGCAGTTTCCCTTCGGGACTGACTAGCAATCAGCCCCAGCATTTT. Protein: CASSFPSGLTSNQPQHF.

The rearrangement uses TRBV3-1 and TRBJ2-1; 9 bases line up with TRBD2. CDR3 size: 19 residues. V was pared by 8 bases and J by 0 bases, with 17 bases of the junction left unmatched. Per the germline V gene, CDR1 is LGHDT and CDR2 is YNNKEL (reference sequence). The CDR3 coding sequence is TGTGCCAGCTGTTTAATCTTAGCGGGGGATAGACGCTCCTACAATGAGCAGTTCTTC. It specifies CASCLILAGDRRSYNEQFF.